The subject of this entry is one TCR beta chain. This clone was seen only a few times. Its antigen remains unidentified. The record has no base qualities; no much larger clone is one base away. CDR1 and CDR2, per the germline V gene, are LGHNA and YNFKEQ. Trimming at the junction amounts to 0 bases on V and 1 base on J, and the germline ends lie 12 bases apart. Inclusive of the bounding cysteine and phenylalanine, the CDR3 is 16 residues long. Kept here is only the CDR3 DNA, which spans 48 bases and is read in frame from base 1. Between the mid-2010s and the late 2010s, the patients underwent resection in either Japan or China. Histologic diagnosis of each case was confirmed independently by two lung cancer pathologists on H&E slides. For nucleic acid extraction, premalignant or tumor cells were enriched by macro-dissection following pathologic assessment. DNA was isolated from FFPE tissue using the AllPrep DNA/RNA FFPE Kit.

TCR beta CDR3 regions were sequenced from DNA using the immunoSEQ hsTCRbeta Kit. For the original study's pipeline: TCR sequencing data were analysed with the ImmunoSEQ Analyzer. T cell clonality was defined as 1 minus Pielou's evenness, as computed on productive rearrangements. To measure T cell diversity, the inverse Simpson index was applied to productive templates. T cell density was defined as TCR beta template counts normalized to usable DNA, with usable DNA estimated by amplifying and sequencing housekeeping genes. Two-sided Kruskal-Wallis tests were used to compare TCR metrics across histologic stages. In its TCRdb copy, this immuneACCESS table keeps in-frame sequences only and misses some clones. Where compared with another copy, unresolved V genes explain less than half of these, and the others have no known cause. V and J calls and clone size follow that table, whereas D and trimming were derived from the DNA. Within this sample are approximately 3,800 clones, with less than 80% of them counted one time only. The ten largest clones add up to around a tenth of the sample.

The data derive from a study of immune evolution from preneoplasia to lung adenocarcinoma (dated by TCRdb to 2020 to 2022). As for the study more broadly: HLA loss of heterozygosity was seen in approximately 6.7%, 15% and 36% of AIS, MIA and ADC lesions, and in no AAH lesions. The study used immune gene expression, TCR sequencing and multiplex immunofluorescence to profile the immune contexture of lung adenocarcinoma precursors and invasive adenocarcinoma. Resected precursor lesions (AAH, AIS, MIA) and invasive adenocarcinomas were each compared against paired morphologically normal lung tissue. Sample size was based on specimen availability rather than a prior power calculation. The immune data were integrated with whole exome sequencing and methylation data from the same cohort of nodules. The overall cohort was made up of fewer than 70 patients with pulmonary nodules who had surgical resection. The TCR sequencing data were obtained from 45 to 55 patients. It was reported in the study that under 110 samples were used for TCR sequencing. Class I HLA alleles were inferred from exome data with POLYSOLVER, and allele-specific HLA loss was detected with LOHHLA.

General conclusions and limits of the study: Because all patients were from Japan and China, applicability to Western populations was uncertain. The highest clonality was observed in normal lung, whereas higher T cell density and diversity but lower clonality appeared to be present in later-stage lesions. T cell clonality was highest in KRAS-mutant nodules compared with EGFR-mutant or double wild-type lesions. The highest top T cell clone frequencies were observed in normal lung, and a progressive decrease in top T cell clone frequencies appeared to occur from AAH through AIS, MIA and invasive adenocarcinoma. Findings were based on association rather than direct causation; larger cohorts with long-term follow-up and longitudinal biopsies were deemed needed.

The sequenced sample consisted of FFPE minimally invasive lung adenocarcinoma tissue. Explained via the paper, the cell subset or site label denotes: micro-invasive lung adenocarcinoma (MIA). The V and J genes are TRBV4-2 and TRBJ1-2; too little of a D gene remains to name it. The clonotype was recovered from a person aged 55-80 years with lung adenocarcinoma. The nucleotide sequence reads TGTGCCAGCAGCCAAGAGGGTGGTCAGAGTAACTATGGCTACACCTTC. It is translated as CASSQEGGQSNYGYTF.